These 7 T cell receptor beta chains were all obtained from the same sample, sequenced in a study of cytomegalovirus exposure and HLA in healthy donors. PCR used 60 Vbeta primers and 13 Jbeta primers. Sequencing was performed with immunoSEQ multiplex PCR; in TCRdb, only in-frame clones are kept and a portion is missing. The sample lists over 75,000 clones, more than 60% occurring once. Sequencing used PBMCs. The source of these receptors is a man aged 55-75 years in good health and CMV-seropositive.

The chain joins TRBV28 to TRBJ2-3; 7 positions agree with TRBD2. V shed 11 bases, J shed 4 bases, and the junction held 12 bases outside the gene matches. This CDR3 contains 14 residues. Germline CDR1 MDHEN, CDR2 SYDVKM. The CDR3 DNA is TGTGCCGCCTGGACTAGATTTGGGGCAGATACGCAGTATTTT. Translation: CAAWTRFGADTQYF.

This clone was detected once. The rearrangement links TRBV10-3 to TRBJ2-7; possible D gene TRBD2, 5 bases. CDR3 size: 16 residues. V was pared by 0 bases and J by 3 bases, with 15 bases between. CDR1 and CDR2 (germline): ENHRY, SYGVKD. CDR3 loop: CAISESTRGGVYEQYF. DNA for the CDR3: TGTGCCATCAGTGAGTCGACTCGGGGTGGGGTCTACGAGCAGTACTTC.

The V and J genes are TRBV19 and TRBJ2-3; TRBD1 matches at 8 bases. The CDR3 consists of 15 residues. CDR1 is LNHDA and CDR2 is SQIVND in the germline V gene (reference sequence). V trimming: 5 bases; J trimming: 0 bases; junction bases outside the gene matches: 4. The CDR3 DNA is TGTGCCAGTAGTCGACAGGGGAAAAGCACAGATACGCAGTATTTT. Translating gives CASSRQGKSTDTQYF.

The chain is built from TRBV6-1 and TRBJ2-7; D is unclear. The V end lost 8 bases, the J end lost 1 base, and 9 bases lay between the germline ends. The CDR3 has 12 residues. Germline V lookup: CDR1 MNHNS, CDR2 SASEGT. Here the CDR3 DNA reads TGTGCCAGCCCTAATTGGTCCTACGAGCAGTACTTC. It encodes CASPNWSYEQYF.

This chain connects TRBV27 to TRBJ1-4; D gene unclear. In germline, CDR1 is MNHEY, CDR2 SMNVEV (reference sequence). This CDR3 has 14 residues. V gave up 6 bases and J gave up 0 bases, with 8 bases separating them. The chain's CDR3 is CASRAFSTNEKLFF. As DNA, the CDR3 is TGTGCCAGCAGAGCCTTTTCAACTAATGAAAAACTGTTTTTT.

The rearrangement uses TRBV4-3 and TRBJ2-2, with 7 bases identical to TRBD1. Trimming cost V 3 bases and J 5 bases; bases outside gene matches: 9. Germline lookup yields CDR1 LGHNA and CDR2 YSLEER. The CDR3 runs to 16 residues. The DNA for the CDR3 is TGCGCCAGCAGCCACCTCGACAGGGTTGGGACCGGGGAGCTGTTTTTT. It codes for CASSHLDRVGTGELFF.

V usage is TRBV13 and J usage is TRBJ2-7, with 10 bases fitting TRBD1. There are 15 residues in the CDR3. J was trimmed by 2 bases and V by 6 bases; bases with no gene match: 7. CDR1 and CDR2 from the germline V gene are PRHDT and FYEKMQ (reference sequence). The chain's CDR3 is CASSGGGQGPYEQYF. CDR3 nucleotides: TGTGCCAGCAGTGGGGGGGGACAGGGGCCCTACGAGCAGTACTTC.